Listed below are T cell receptor beta chains from one sample, sequenced in a study of cytomegalovirus exposure and HLA in healthy donors. Produced via immunoSEQ multiplex PCR; TCRdb's table is partial and in-frame only. The data hold about 200,000 clones, with around 80% observed a single time. The sequenced material came from PBMCs. The receptor set was obtained from a man aged 25-45 years in good health and CMV-seronegative. CDR3s include the opening cysteine and the closing phenylalanine or tryptophan. D genes are given only for firm matches. For some rows the clone size is stated as once, few or many, or as a class when expanded; others skip it.

clone size | D gene | J gene | V gene | CDR3 protein | CDR3 DNA
- | - | TRBJ1-1 | TRBV7-9 | CASSLDAMNTEAFF | TGTGCCAGCAGCTTAGACGCGATGAACACTGAAGCTTTCTTT
- | TRBD2 | TRBJ2-5 | TRBV7-2 | CASSLLAGGPQETQYF | TGTGCCAGCAGCTTACTAGCGGGGGGACCCCAAGAGACCCAGTACTTC
- | - | TRBJ1-4 | TRBV5-1 | CASSLTDPNNEKLFF | TGCGCCAGCAGCTTAACAGACCCAAACAATGAAAAACTGTTTTTT
- | - | TRBJ2-7 | TRBV6-5 | CASSWLGTGYEQYF | TGTGCCAGCAGTTGGTTAGGAACAGGCTACGAGCAGTACTTC
- | TRBD1 | TRBJ1-6 | TRBV27 | CASSLTGVNSPLHF | TGTGCCAGCAGTTTAACAGGGGTTAATTCACCCCTCCACTTT
- | TRBD2 | TRBJ2-3 | TRBV6-1 | CASSESGGSTDTQYF | TGTGCCAGCAGTGAGAGCGGGGGTAGCACAGATACGCAGTATTTT
once | TRBD2 | TRBJ2-7 | TRBV7-2 | CASSSEVAGYTPYEQYF | TGTGCCAGCAGCTCTGAGGTAGCGGGTTATACTCCCTACGAGCAGTACTTC
- | - | TRBJ1-1 | TRBV29-1 | CSVEGADPNTAEAFF | TGCAGCGTTGAAGGGGCAGATCCTAACACTGCTGAAGCTTTCTTT
- | - | TRBJ2-2 | TRBV18 | CASSPTLNTGELFF | TGTGCCAGCTCACCAACTCTGAACACCGGGGAGCTGTTTTTT
- | - | TRBJ1-1 | TRBV27 | CASSLAGRHTEAFF | TGTGCCAGCTCCCTGGCAGGGAGGCACACTGAAGCTTTCTTT